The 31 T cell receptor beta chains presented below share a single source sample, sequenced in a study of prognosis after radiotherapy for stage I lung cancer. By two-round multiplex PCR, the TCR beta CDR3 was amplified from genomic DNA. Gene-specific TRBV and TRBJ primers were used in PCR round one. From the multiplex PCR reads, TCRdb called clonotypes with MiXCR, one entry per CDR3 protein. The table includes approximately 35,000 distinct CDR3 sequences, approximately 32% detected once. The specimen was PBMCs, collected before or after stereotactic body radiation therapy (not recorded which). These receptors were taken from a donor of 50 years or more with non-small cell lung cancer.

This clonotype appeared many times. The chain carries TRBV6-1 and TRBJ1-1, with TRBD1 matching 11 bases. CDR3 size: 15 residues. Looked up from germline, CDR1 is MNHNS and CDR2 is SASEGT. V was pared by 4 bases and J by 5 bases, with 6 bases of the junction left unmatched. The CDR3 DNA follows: TGTGCCAGCAGTGGAGGACAGGGGGCGAGGACTGAAGCTTTCTTT. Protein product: CASSGGQGARTEAFF.

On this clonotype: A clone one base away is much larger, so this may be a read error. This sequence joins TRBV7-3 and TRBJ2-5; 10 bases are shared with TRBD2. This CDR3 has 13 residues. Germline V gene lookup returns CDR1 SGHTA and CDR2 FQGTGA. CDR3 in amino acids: CASSLLAGETQCF. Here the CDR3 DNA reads TGTGCCAGCAGCTTACTAGCGGGGGAGACCCAGTGCTTC. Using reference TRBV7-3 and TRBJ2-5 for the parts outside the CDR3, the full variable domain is GAGVSQTPSNKVTEKGKYVELRCDPISGHTALYWYRQSLGQGPEFLIYFQGTGAADDSGLPNDRFFAVRPEGSVSTLKIQRTERGDSAVYLCASSLLAGETQCFGPGTRLLVL.

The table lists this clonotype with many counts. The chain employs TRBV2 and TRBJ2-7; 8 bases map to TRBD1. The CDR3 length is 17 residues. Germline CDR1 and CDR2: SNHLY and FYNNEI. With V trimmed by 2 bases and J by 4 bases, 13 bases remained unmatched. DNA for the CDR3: TGTGCCAGCAGTGAATTCCCCCCACAGGGGGTCTGGTACGAGCAGTACTTC. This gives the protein CASSEFPPQGVWYEQYF.

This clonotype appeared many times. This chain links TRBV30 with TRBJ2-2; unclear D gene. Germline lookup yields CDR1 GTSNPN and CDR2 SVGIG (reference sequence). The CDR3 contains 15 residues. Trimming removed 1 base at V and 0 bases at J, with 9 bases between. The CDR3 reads CAWSGRLTNTGELFF. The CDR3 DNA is TGTGCCTGGAGTGGAAGATTGACGAACACCGGGGAGCTGTTTTTT.

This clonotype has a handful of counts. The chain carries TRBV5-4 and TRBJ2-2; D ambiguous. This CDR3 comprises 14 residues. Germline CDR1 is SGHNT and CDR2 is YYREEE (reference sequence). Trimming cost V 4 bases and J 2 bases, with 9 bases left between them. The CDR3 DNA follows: TGTGCCAGCAGCCCGAAACGTAACACCGGGGAGCTGTTTTTT. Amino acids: CASSPKRNTGELFF. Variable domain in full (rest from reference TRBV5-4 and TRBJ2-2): ETGVTQSPTHLIKTRGQQVTLRCSSQSGHNTVSWYQQALGQGPQFIFQYYREEENGRGNFPPRFSGLQFPNYSSELNVNALELDDSALYLCASSPKRNTGELFFGEGSRLTVL.

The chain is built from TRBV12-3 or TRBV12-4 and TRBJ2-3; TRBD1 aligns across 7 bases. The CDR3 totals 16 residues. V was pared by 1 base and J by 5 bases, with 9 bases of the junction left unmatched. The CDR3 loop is CASSLVRRGHGDTQYF. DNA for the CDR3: TGTGCCAGCAGTTTAGTGAGAAGGGGGCATGGAGATACGCAGTATTTT.

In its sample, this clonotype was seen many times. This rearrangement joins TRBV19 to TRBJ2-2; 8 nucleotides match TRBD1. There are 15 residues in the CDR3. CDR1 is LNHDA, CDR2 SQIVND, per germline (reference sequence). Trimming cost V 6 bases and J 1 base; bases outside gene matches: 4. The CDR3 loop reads CASRQDRVNTGELFF. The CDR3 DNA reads TGTGCCAGTAGACAGGACAGGGTGAACACCGGGGAGCTGTTTTTT.

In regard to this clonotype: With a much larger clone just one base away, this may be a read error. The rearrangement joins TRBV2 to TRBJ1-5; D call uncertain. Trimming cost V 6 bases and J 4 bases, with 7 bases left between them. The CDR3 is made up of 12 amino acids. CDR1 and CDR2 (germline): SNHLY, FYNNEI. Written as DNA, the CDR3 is TGTGCCAGCAGCCATGCTAATCAGCCCCAGCATTTT. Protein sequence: CASSHANQPQHF.

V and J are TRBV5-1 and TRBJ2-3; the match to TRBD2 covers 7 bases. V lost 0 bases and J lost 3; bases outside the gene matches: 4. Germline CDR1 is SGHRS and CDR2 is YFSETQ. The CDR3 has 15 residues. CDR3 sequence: CASSLGDYQTDTQYF. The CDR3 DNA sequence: TGCGCCAGCAGCTTGGGGGACTATCAAACAGATACGCAGTATTTT.

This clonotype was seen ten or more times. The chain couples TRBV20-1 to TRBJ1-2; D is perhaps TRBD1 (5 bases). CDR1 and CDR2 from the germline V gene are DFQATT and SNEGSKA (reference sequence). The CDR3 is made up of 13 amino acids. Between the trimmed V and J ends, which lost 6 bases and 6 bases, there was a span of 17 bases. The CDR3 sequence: CSAPRPWGNGYTF. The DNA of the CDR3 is TGCAGTGCCCCCCGGCCGTGGGGGAATGGCTACACCTTC.

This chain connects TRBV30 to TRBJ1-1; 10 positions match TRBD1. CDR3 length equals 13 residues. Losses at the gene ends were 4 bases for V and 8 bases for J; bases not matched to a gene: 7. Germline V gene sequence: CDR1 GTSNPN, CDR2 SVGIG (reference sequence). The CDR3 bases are TGTGCCTGGATCGGGACAGGGGTTACCGAAGCTTTCTTT. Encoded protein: CAWIGTGVTEAFF. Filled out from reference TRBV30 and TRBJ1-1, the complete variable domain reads SQTIHQWPATLVQPVGSPLSLECTVEGTSNPNLYWYRQAAGRGLQLLFYSVGIGQISSEVPQNLSASRPQDRQFILSSKKLLLSDSGFYLCAWIGTGVTEAFFGQGTRLTVV.

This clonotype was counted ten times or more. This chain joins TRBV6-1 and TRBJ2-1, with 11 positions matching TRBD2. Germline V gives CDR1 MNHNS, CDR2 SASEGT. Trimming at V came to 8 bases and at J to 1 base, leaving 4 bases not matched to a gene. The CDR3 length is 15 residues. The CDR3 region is CASLLAGDSYNEQFF. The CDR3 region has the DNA TGTGCCAGCCTACTAGCGGGGGATTCCTACAATGAGCAGTTCTTC.

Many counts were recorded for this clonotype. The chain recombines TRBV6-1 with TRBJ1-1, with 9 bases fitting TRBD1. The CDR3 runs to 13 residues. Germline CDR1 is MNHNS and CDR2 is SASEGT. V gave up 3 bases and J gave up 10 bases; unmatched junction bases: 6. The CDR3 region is CASSERTGAGAFF. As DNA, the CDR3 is TGTGCCAGCAGTGAGCGGACAGGGGCTGGAGCTTTCTTT.

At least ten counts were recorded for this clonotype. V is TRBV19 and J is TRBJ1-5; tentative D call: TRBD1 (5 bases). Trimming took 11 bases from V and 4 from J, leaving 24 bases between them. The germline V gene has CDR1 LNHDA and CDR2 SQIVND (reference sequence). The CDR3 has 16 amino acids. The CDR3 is CAGLGRGGRKNQPQHF. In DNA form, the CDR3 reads TGTGCCGGACTTGGTAGGGGCGGTAGGAAGAATCAGCCCCAGCATTTT.

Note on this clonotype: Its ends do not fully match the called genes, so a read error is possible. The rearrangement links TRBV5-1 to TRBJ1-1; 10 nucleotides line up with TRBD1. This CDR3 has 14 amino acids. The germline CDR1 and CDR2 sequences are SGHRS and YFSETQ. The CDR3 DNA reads TGCGCCAGCGGAGAGACAGGGGGCTACACTGAAGCTTTATTT. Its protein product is CASGETGGYTEALF. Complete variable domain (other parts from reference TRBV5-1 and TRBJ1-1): KAGVTQTPRYLIKTRGQQVTLSCSPISGHRSVSWYQQTPGQGLQFLFEYFSETQRNKGNFPGRFSGRQFSNSRSEMNVSTLELGDSALYLCASGETGGYTEALFGQGTRLTVV.

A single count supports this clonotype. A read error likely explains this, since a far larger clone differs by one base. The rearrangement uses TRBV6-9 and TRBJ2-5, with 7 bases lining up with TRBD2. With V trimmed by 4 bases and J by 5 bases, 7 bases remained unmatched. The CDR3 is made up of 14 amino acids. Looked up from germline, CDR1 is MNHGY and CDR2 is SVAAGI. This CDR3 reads CASSSAIGGETQYF. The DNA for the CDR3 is TGTGCCAGCAGTTCAGCTATCGGGGGGGAGACCCAGTACTTC.

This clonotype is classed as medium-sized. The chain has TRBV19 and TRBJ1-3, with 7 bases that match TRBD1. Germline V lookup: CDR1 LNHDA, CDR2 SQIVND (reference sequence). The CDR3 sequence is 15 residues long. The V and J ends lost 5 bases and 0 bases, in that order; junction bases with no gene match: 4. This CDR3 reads CASSLGQSSGNTIYF. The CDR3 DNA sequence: TGTGCCAGTAGTTTGGGACAGTCCTCTGGAAACACCATATATTTT. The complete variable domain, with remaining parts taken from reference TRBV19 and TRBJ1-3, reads DGGITQSPKYLFRKEGQNVTLSCEQNLNHDAMYWYRQDPGQGLRLIYYSQIVNDFQKGDIAEGYSVSREKKESFPLTVTSAQKNPTAFYLCASSLGQSSGNTIYFGEGSWLTVV.

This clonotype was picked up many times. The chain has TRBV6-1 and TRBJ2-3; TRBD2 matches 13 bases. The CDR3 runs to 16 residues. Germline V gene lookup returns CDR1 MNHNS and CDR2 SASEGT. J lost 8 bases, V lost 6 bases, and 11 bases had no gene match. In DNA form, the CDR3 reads TGTGCCAGCAGCCCACCACTAGCGGGGGGGTCAGGTACGCAGTATTTT. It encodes CASSPPLAGGSGTQYF.

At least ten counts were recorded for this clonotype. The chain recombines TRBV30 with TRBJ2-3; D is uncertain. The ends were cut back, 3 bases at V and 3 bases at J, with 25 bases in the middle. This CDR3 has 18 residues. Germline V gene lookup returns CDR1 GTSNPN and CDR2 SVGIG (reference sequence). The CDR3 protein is CAWRELSFGRPLTDTQYF. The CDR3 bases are TGTGCCTGGAGGGAACTTAGTTTCGGGCGCCCTCTTACAGATACGCAGTATTTT.

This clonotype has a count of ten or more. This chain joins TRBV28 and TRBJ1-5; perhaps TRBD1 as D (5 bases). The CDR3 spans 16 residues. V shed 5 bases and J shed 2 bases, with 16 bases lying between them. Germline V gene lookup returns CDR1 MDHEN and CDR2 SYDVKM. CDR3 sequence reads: CASSPTKTTGNQPQHF. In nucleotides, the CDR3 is TGTGCCAGCAGTCCGACTAAGACGACAGGCAATCAGCCCCAGCATTTT.

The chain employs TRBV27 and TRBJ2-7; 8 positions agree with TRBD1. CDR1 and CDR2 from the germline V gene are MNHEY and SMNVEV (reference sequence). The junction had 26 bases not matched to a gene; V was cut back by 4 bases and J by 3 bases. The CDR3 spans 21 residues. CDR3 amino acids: CASSSNTCHTGGNLIVYEQYF. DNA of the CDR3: TGTGCCAGCAGTTCGAATACGTGTCACACAGGGGGGAATCTTATTGTCTACGAGCAGTACTTC.

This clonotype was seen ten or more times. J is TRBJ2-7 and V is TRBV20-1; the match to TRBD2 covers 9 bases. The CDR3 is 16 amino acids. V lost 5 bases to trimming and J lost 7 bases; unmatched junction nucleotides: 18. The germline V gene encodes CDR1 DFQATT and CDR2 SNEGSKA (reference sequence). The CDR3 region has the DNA TGCAGTGCTGGGGGGGGGACGAGCGGGGGGCCGAGAGAGCAGTACTTC. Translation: CSAGGGTSGGPREQYF.

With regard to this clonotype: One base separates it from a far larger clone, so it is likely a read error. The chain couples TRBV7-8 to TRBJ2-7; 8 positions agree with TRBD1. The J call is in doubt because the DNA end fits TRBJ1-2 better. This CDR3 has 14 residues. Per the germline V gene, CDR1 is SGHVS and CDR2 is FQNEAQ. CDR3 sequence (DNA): TGTGCCAGCAGCTTGCCCCAGGGGGCGGGTGTCTACACCTTC. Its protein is CASSLPQGAGVYTF.

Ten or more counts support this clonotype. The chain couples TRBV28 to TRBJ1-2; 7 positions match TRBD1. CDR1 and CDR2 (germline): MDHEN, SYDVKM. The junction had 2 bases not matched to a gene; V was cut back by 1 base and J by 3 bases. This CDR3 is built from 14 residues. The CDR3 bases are TGTGCCAGCAGTTTATATACAGGGGACTATGGCTACACCTTC. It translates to CASSLYTGDYGYTF.

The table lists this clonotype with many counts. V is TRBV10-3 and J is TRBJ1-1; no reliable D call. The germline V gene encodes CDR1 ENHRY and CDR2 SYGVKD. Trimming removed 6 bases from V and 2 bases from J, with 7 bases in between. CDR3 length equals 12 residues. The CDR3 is CAIRGYNTEAFF. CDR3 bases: TGTGCCATCAGGGGATACAACACTGAAGCTTTCTTT.

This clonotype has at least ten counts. In nucleotides, the CDR3 is TGTGCCTGGAGTGTACTGGGACGGCAGAACACTGAAGCTTTCTTT. The encoded protein is CAWSVLGRQNTEAFF. V and J are TRBV30 and TRBJ1-1; D might be TRBD1 (5 bases). The germline V gene has CDR1 GTSNPN and CDR2 SVGIG (reference sequence). The CDR3 length is 15 residues. The ends were cut back, 0 bases at V and 1 base at J, with 12 bases in the middle.

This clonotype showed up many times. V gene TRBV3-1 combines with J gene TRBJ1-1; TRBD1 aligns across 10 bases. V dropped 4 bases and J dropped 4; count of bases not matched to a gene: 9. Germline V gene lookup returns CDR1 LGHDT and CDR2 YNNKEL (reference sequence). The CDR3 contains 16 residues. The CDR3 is CASSPRDRGLTTEAFF. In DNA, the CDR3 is TGTGCCAGCAGCCCCCGGGACAGGGGCTTGACCACTGAAGCTTTCTTT.

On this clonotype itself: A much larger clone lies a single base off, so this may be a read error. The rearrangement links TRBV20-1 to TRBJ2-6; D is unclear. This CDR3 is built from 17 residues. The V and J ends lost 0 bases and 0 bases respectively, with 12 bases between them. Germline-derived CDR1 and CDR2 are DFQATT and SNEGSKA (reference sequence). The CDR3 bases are TGCAGTGCTAGAGACCGGGCACTCATCTCTGGGGCCAACGTCCTGACTTTC. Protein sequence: CSARDRALISGANVLTF.

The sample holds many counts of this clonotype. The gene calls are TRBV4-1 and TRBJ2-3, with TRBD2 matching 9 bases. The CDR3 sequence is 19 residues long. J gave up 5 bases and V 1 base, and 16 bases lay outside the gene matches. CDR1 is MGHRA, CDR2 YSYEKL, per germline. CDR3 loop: CASSQGQGMGGGAGDTQYF. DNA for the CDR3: TGCGCCAGCAGCCAAGGGCAGGGGATGGGCGGGGGGGCAGGAGATACGCAGTATTTT.

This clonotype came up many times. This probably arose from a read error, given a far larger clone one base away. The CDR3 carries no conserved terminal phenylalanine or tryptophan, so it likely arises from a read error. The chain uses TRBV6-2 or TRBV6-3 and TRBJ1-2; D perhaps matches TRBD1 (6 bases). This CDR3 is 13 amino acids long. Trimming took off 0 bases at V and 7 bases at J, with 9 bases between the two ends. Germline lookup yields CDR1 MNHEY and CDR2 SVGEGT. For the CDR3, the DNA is TGTGCCAGCAGTTACTCTGGCAGGGGTGGCTACACCCTC. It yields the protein CASSYSGRGGYTL.

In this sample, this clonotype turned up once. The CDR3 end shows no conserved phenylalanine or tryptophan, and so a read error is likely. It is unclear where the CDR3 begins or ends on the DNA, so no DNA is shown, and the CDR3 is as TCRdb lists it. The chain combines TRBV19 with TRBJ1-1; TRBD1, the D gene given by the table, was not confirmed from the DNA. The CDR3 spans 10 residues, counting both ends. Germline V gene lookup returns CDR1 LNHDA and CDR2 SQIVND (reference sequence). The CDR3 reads CASSQRDRAS.